This T cell receptor (beta chain) was found in a study of blood T cell repertoires in COVID-19. Across the whole study: Nucleic acid was either cDNA or gDNA, and it came from T cells, B-cell-depleted T cells, or PBMCs.

In the authors' methods: Amplifying reference gene primers gave estimates of nucleated cell counts. Libraries were prepared by immunoSEQ multiplex PCR; TCRdb keeps only in-frame clonotypes and omits some of them. V and J calls and clone size are as listed in that table; D and trimming were resolved from the DNA. The table records approximately 390,000 clones, about 87% of them present only once. After removal of 3 bases from V and 7 bases from J, the junction contained 2 bases not matched to a gene. Germline V gene sequence: CDR1 MDHEN, CDR2 SYDVKM. The CDR3 has 15 amino acids. Cohort 3 recovery required two negative PCRs, clearance, or symptom resolution.

J is TRBJ2-1 and V is TRBV28; 14 bases align to TRBD2. This TCR was sampled from a woman in her 50s who had recovered from COVID-19. The sample taken for sequencing was PBMCs or T cells enriched from blood (not recorded which). CDR3 protein: CASSLTSGGVNEQFF. The CDR3 DNA reads TGTGCCAGCAGTTTGACTAGCGGGGGGGTTAATGAGCAGTTCTTC.